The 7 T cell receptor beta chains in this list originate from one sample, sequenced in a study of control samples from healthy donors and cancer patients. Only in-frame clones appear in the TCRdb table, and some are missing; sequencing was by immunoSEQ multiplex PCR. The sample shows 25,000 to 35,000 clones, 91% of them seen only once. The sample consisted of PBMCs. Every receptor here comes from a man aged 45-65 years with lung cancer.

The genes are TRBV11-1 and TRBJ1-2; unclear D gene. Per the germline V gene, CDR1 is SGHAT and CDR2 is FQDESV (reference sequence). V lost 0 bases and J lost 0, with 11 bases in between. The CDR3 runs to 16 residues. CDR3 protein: CASSLALAGSNYGYTF. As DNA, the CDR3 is TGTGCCAGCAGCTTAGCTTTGGCAGGATCTAACTATGGCTACACCTTC.

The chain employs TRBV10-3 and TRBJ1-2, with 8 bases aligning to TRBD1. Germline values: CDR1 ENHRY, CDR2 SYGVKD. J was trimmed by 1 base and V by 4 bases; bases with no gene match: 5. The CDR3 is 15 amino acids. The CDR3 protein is CAISGGQGGNYGYTF. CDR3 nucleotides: TGTGCCATCAGTGGAGGACAGGGAGGTAACTATGGCTACACCTTC.

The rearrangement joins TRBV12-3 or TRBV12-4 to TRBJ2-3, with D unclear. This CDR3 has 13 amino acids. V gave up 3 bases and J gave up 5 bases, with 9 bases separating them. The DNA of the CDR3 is TGTGCCAGCAGTTTTCTAAACTTAGATACGCAGTATTTT. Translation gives CASSFLNLDTQYF.

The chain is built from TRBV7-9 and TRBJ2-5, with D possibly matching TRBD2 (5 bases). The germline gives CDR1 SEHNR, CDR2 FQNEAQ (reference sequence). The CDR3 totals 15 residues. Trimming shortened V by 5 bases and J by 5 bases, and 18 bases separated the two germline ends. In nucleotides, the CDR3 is TGTGCCAGCAGCGCCGGGGTTACAAGCACGGAGACCCAGTACTTC. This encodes CASSAGVTSTETQYF.

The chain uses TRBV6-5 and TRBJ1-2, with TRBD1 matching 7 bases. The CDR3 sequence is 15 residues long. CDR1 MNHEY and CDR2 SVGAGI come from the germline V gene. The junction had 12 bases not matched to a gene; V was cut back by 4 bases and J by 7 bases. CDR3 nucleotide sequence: TGTGCCAGCAGTTCTACTGACAGGGACTATGGTGGCTACACCTTC. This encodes CASSSTDRDYGGYTF.

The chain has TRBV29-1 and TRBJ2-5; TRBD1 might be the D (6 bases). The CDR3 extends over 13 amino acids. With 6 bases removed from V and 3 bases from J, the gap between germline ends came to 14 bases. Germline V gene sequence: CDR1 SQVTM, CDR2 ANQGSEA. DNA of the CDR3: TGCAGCGTACCGGGACACCTGAAAGAGACCCAGTACTTC. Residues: CSVPGHLKETQYF. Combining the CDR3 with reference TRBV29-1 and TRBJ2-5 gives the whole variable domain SAVISQKPSRDICQRGTSLTIQCQVDSQVTMMFWYRQQPGQSLTLIATANQGSEATYESGFVIDKFPISRPNLTFSTLTVSNMSPEDSSIYLCSVPGHLKETQYFGPGTRLLVL.

The CDR3 DNA reads as TGTGCCAGCAGACCCCCACAGGCCAACTATGGCTACACCTTC. Residues: CASRPPQANYGYTF. V usage is TRBV28 and J usage is TRBJ1-2; tentatively, D is TRBD1 (5 bases). V was shortened by 6 bases and J by 2 bases, with 13 bases between the two germline ends. The CDR3 extends over 14 amino acids. Germline values: CDR1 MDHEN, CDR2 SYDVKM.